The rows below give T cell receptor beta chains drawn from one sample of a study of post-analysis software for immune sequencing data. Each CDR3 protein is one row after TCRdb ran MiXCR on the PCR reads. The table lists 700,000 to 900,000 distinct CDR3 sequences, about half of them singletons, with roughly 4.4% in the top ten. The sample was blood. Receptors were obtained from a girl under 18 with multiple sclerosis. Each CDR3 is given with its conserved first and last residue. Fields, in order: V gene, clone size, D gene, J gene, CDR3 DNA, CDR3 protein. The D gene is left open where the match is weak. A row's size may be missing; if present it is once, few, many or a size class.

TRBV29-1	-	-	TRBJ1-2	TGCAGTGGGGTGGTTGGGCGGAATGGCTACACCTTC	CSGVVGRNGYTF
TRBV10-2	few	TRBD2	TRBJ2-7	TGCGCCAGCAAAGGACTAGCGGCGCTTTACGAGCAGTACTTC	CASKGLAALYEQYF
TRBV29-1	few	-	TRBJ2-3	TGCAGCGTTGAGGGTGCGGGGAGCACAGATACGCAGTATTTT	CSVEGAGSTDTQYF
TRBV27	-	-	TRBJ2-7	TGTGCCAGCAGTTTAGGTCTTCGGGGTGGTTCGTACGAGCAGTACTTC	CASSLGLRGGSYEQYF
TRBV10-3	few	TRBD2	TRBJ2-1	TGTGCCATCAGTGAGCCGTTCCTAGCGGGAGGGAGCAATGAGCAGTTCTTC	CAISEPFLAGGSNEQFF
TRBV7-2	many	TRBD1	TRBJ2-3	TGTGCCAGCAGCTTAGCCCGCCCGAGCCTTGACAGGGGAATAGTAGATACGCAGTATTTT	CASSLARPSLDRGIVDTQYF
TRBV15	few	TRBD1	TRBJ1-1	TGTGCCACCAGCAGGGGACAGGGGGCGAACACTGAAGCTTTCTTT	CATSRGQGANTEAFF
TRBV20-1	-	TRBD2	TRBJ2-7	TGCAGTGCTGACCGTCCTAGCGGGAGGGACTACGAGCAGTACTTC	CSADRPSGRDYEQYF
TRBV29-1	-	-	TRBJ2-5	TGCAGCGTTGTGGGGCCGCTTGGGACCCAGTACTTC	CSVVGPLGTQYF
TRBV5-1	-	-	TRBJ2-6	TGCGCCAGCAGCTTGGTCCGGGCTCGATCTGGGGCCAACGTCCTGACTTTC	CASSLVRARSGANVLTF
TRBV12-3/TRBV12-4	few	TRBD2	TRBJ2-7	TGTGCCAGCAGCCGGGGGGACGTCCACGAGCAGTACTTC	CASSRGDVHEQYF
TRBV5-1	few	TRBD2	TRBJ2-7	TGCGCCAGCAGATCGGGACTAGCGGGAGTCTTCGAGCAGTACTTC	CASRSGLAGVFEQYF
TRBV12-3/TRBV12-4	-	-	TRBJ2-7	TGTGCCGGCAGTTTAGTCGGAGGGAACGAGCAGTACTTC	CAGSLVGGNEQYF
TRBV24-1	-	TRBD1	TRBJ1-5	TGTGCCACCAGTGCGGGAGGGACAGGGCATCAGCCCCAGCATTTT	CATSAGGTGHQPQHF
TRBV11-1	-	-	TRBJ2-1	TGTGCCAGCAGCTTAAGGCCCAGGGGAAATGAGCAGTTCTTC	CASSLRPRGNEQFF
TRBV11-2	-	-	TRBJ2-5	TGTGCCAGCAGCTTAGTTCGTAGAGAAGAGACCCAGTACTTC	CASSLVRREETQYF
TRBV7-3	-	-	TRBJ2-1	TGTGCCAGCAGCCCGTCTCCGGAAGTAGGGGATGAGCAGTTCTTC	CASSPSPEVGDEQFF
TRBV5-1	-	TRBD2	TRBJ2-2	TGCGCCAGCAGCTTGGAACCTAGCGGGAACACCGGGGAGCTGTTTTTT	CASSLEPSGNTGELFF
TRBV4-2	-	TRBD2	TRBJ2-3	TGTGCCAGCAGCGCTATAGCGGGAGGCGGCACAGATACGCAGTATTTT	CASSAIAGGGTDTQYF
TRBV21-1	few	-	TRBJ2-3	TGTGCCAGCATCATCTGGCCACTCACAGATACGCAGTATTTT	CASIIWPLTDTQYF
TRBV7-2	-	TRBD2	TRBJ2-3	TGTGCCAGCAGCTATAGCGGGAGGGGCACAGATACGCAGTATTTT	CASSYSGRGTDTQYF
TRBV20-1	-	TRBD2	TRBJ2-3	TGCAGTGCTAGCGGGACTAGCGGGAGTCCAGATACGCAGTATTTT	CSASGTSGSPDTQYF
TRBV15	-	-	TRBJ2-7	TGTGCCACCAGCAGAGACCCAGGACCCTCCTACGAGCAGTACTTC	CATSRDPGPSYEQYF
TRBV20-1	-	-	TRBJ2-5	TGCAGTGCTAGAGTGCAGGTAGCCCAAGAGACCCAGTACTTC	CSARVQVAQETQYF
TRBV7-3	-	-	TRBJ2-1	TGTGCCAGCAGCTTAAGGGTAGGGCTTGATGAGCAGTTCTTC	CASSLRVGLDEQFF
TRBV28	-	-	TRBJ2-7	TGTGCCAGCAGTTTGGCCCAGGGTCTCTACGAGCAGTACTTC	CASSLAQGLYEQYF
TRBV24-1	-	TRBD1	TRBJ2-1	TGTGCCACCAGTGATGGGCCGGGACAGGGGTCCAATGAGCAGTTCTTC	CATSDGPGQGSNEQFF
TRBV5-1	many	-	TRBJ1-1	TGCGCCAGCAGCTTGGGGGGGAAGAACACTGAAGCTTTCTTT	CASSLGGKNTEAFF
TRBV11-2	-	TRBD1	TRBJ2-7	TGTGCCAGCAGCCCCATACGGGGACAGAGCTCCTACGAGCAGTACTTC	CASSPIRGQSSYEQYF
TRBV7-3	many	-	TRBJ2-1	TGTGCCAGCAGCTTTCAGGGTTCCACGGGTGAGCAGTTCTTC	CASSFQGSTGEQFF
TRBV6-2/TRBV6-3	-	-	TRBJ1-2	TGTGCCAGCAGCTTGGACCGGGAACAAAGCGGCTACACCTTC	CASSLDREQSGYTF
TRBV27	-	TRBD2	TRBJ2-7	TGTGCCAGCAGTTTATCGGGGGGACTAGACTACTACGAGCAGTACTTC	CASSLSGGLDYYEQYF
TRBV25-1	-	-	TRBJ2-1	TGTGCCAGCAGTGGTGCCATTGCTGAGCAGTTCTTC	CASSGAIAEQFF
TRBV6-5	-	TRBD1	TRBJ1-1	TGTGCCAGCAGTTACGGGACAGATAGTGAAGCTTTCTTT	CASSYGTDSEAFF
TRBV4-3	once	TRBD1	TRBJ1-2	TGCGCCAGCAGCCAAGACCAGGGGGACTATGGCTACACCTTC	CASSQDQGDYGYTF
TRBV20-1	-	TRBD2	TRBJ2-7	TGCAGTGCTAGGACTCCGGGACTAGCGGGAGCAAAGGAGCAGTACTTC	CSARTPGLAGAKEQYF
TRBV19	-	-	TRBJ2-4	TGTGCCAGTAGTATAGATCCCGGACAGAACATTCAGTACTTC	CASSIDPGQNIQYF
TRBV14	-	-	TRBJ1-2	TGTGCCAGCAGCCAAGAGGCAGGGAGCGATGGCTACACCTTC	CASSQEAGSDGYTF
TRBV14	-	TRBD1	TRBJ1-2	TGTGCCAGCAGCAAACGGGGACAGGACTATGGCTACACCTTC	CASSKRGQDYGYTF
TRBV20-1	-	TRBD2	TRBJ2-7	TGCAGTGCTAGAGACCGGTGGACTAGCGGGACCTACGAGCAGTACTTC	CSARDRWTSGTYEQYF
TRBV28	-	TRBD2	TRBJ2-1	TGTGCCAGCAGTGGTGTCCTAGCGGGAGGCAATGAGCAGTTCTTC	CASSGVLAGGNEQFF
TRBV27	-	-	TRBJ2-5	TGTGCCAGCAGTTTTTCTGACCCCTACCAAGAGACCCAGTACTTC	CASSFSDPYQETQYF
TRBV7-7	-	-	TRBJ2-7	TGTGCTAGCAGCTTGGGGTTCACCACCGGGGCAGGACATGGGGAGCAGTACTTC	CASSLGFTTGAGHGEQYF
TRBV29-1	-	TRBD1	TRBJ2-7	TGTAGCGTTAAACAGGGGTACAATGAGCAGTACTTC	CSVKQGYNEQYF
TRBV4-1	-	-	TRBJ2-5	TGCGCCAGCAGCCAAGAGAGGGGGGAAGAGACCCAGTACTTC	CASSQERGEETQYF
TRBV5-6	-	-	TRBJ2-6	TGTGCCAGCAGCTTGTCGGTGACAGTCGGCTCTGGGGCCAACGTCCTGACTTTC	CASSLSVTVGSGANVLTF
TRBV20-1	-	-	TRBJ1-1	TGCAGTGCTCGCGACGGTGAGGGTTTCTTT	CSARDGEGFF
TRBV29-1	-	-	TRBJ2-7	TGCAGCGTTGTACGTGGGGACACCTACGAGCAGTACTTC	CSVVRGDTYEQYF
TRBV4-2	-	TRBD2	TRBJ2-5	TGTGCCAGCAGCCAAGGGCTCGGGCGGGAGACTTTGATGGGTCAGAGAGAGACCCAGTACTTC	CASSQGLGRETLMGQRETQYF
TRBV28	few	-	TRBJ2-1	TGTGCCAGCAGTTCCAGGGTTACGGCTGACGAGCAGTTCTTC	CASSSRVTADEQFF
TRBV7-2	-	-	TRBJ2-5	TGTGCCAGCAGCCCGAGTGGGAGTAGCCGAGAGACCCGGTACTTC	CASSPSGSSRETRYF
TRBV29-1	few	TRBD1	TRBJ2-6	TGCAGCGTGGGGGACAGACTTCCATCTTCTGGGGCCAACGTCCTGACTTTC	CSVGDRLPSSGANVLTF
TRBV3-1	-	-	TRBJ2-7	TGTGCCAGCAGCCACGGGGCGGGACTCCCCTCCTACGAGCAGTACTTC	CASSHGAGLPSYEQYF
TRBV6-1	once	-	TRBJ2-4	TGTGCCAGCAGTGACTACAGCCCCGTCCTCATTCAGTACTTC	CASSDYSPVLIQYF
TRBV2	-	-	TRBJ2-4	TGTGCCACCCGGGAGAGTCTAGCCAAAAACATTCAGTACTTC	CATRESLAKNIQYF